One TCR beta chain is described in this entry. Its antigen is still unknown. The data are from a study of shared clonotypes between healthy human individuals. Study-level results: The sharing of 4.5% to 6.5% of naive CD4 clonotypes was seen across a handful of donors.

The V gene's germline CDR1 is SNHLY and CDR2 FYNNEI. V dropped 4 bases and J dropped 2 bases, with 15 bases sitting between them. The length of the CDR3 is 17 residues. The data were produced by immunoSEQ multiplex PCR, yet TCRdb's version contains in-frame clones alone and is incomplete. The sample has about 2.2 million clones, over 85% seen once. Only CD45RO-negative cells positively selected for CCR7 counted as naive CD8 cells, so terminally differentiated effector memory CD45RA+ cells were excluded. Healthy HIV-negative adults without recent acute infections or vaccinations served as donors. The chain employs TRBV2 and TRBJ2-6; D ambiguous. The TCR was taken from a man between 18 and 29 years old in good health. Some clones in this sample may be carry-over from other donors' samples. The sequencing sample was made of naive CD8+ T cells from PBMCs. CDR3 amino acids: CASSVSYRAAGANVLTF. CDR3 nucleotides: TGTGCCAGCAGTGTAAGCTATAGGGCTGCTGGGGCCAACGTCCTGACTTTC.